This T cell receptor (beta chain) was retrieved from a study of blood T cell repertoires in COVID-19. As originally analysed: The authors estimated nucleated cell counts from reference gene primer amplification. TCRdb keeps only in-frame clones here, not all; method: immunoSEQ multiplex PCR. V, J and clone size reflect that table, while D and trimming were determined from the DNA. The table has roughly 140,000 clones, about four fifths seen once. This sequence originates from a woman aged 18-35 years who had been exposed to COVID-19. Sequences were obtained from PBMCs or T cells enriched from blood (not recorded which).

The CDR3 loop reads CSVTSGQGDSSNQPQHF. In DNA, the CDR3 is TGCAGCGTTACCTCGGGACAGGGGGATTCTAGCAATCAGCCCCAGCATTTT. This chain links TRBV29-1 with TRBJ1-5; the match to TRBD1 covers 11 bases. CDR3 length: 17 residues. V lost 5 bases, J lost 0 bases, and 9 bases stayed unmatched. Germline V CDR1 and CDR2: SQVTM, ANQGSEA.